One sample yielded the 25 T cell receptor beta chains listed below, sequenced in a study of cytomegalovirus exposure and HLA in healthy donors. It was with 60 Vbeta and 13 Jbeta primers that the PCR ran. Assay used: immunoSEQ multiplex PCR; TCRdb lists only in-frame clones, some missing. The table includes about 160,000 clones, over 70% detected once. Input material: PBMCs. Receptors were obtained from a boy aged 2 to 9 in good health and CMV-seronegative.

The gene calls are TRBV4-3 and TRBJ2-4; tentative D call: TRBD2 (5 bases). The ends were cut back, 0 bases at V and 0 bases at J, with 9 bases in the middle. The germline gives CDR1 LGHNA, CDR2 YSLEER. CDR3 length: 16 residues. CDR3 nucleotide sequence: TGCGCCAGCAGCCAAGAATGGAGGCTAGCCAAAAACATTCAGTACTTC. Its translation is CASSQEWRLAKNIQYF.

This CDR3 reads CASELAVENNEQFF. The CDR3 region has the DNA TGTGCCAGCGAACTGGCGGTCGAGAACAATGAGCAGTTCTTC. The chain has TRBV6-1 and TRBJ2-1; D call uncertain. Per the germline V gene, CDR1 is MNHNS and CDR2 is SASEGT. Trimming cost V 8 bases and J 5 bases, with 16 bases left between them. The CDR3 consists of 14 residues.

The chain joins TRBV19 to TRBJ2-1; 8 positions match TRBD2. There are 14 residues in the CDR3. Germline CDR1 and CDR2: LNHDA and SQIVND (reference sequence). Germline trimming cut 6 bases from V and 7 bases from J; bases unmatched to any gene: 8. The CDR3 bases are TGTGCCAGTAGAGGGGAGCGGGAGAAGAATGAGCAGTTCTTC. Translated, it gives CASRGEREKNEQFF.

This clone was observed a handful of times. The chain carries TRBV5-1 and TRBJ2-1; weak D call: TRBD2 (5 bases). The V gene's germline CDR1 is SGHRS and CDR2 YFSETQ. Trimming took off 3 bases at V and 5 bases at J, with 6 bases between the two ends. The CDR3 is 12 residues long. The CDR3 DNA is TGCGCCAGCAGCTCGGGGAACAATGAGCAGTTCTTC. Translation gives CASSSGNNEQFF.

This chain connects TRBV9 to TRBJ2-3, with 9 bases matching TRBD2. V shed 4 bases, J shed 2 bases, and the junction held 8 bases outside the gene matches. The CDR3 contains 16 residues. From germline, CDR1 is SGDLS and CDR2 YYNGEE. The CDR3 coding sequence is TGTGCCAGCAGCCTCCCAGCGGGGGGAAACACAGATACGCAGTATTTT. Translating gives CASSLPAGGNTDTQYF.

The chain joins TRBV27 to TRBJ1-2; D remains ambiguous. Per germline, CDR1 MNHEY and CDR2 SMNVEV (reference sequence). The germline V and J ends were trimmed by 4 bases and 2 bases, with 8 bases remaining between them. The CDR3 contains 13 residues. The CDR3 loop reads CASSWTGNYGYTF. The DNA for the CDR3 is TGTGCCAGCAGTTGGACGGGAAACTATGGCTACACCTTC.

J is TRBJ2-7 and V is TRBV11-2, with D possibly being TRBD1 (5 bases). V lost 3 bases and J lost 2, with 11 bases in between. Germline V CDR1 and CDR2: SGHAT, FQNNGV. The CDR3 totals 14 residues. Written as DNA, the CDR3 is TGTGCCAGCAGCTTTGGGCAGGGCACCTACGAGCAGTACTTC. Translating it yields CASSFGQGTYEQYF.

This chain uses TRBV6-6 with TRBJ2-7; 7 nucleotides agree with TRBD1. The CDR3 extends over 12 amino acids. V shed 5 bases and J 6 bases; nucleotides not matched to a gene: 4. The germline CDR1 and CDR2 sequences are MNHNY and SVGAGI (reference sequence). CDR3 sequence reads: CASSPTGREQYF. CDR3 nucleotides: TGTGCCAGCAGTCCGACAGGGCGCGAGCAGTACTTC.

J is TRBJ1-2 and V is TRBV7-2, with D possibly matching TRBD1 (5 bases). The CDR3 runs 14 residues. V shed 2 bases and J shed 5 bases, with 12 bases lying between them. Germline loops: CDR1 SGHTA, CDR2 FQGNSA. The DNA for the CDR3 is TGTGCCAGCAGCTTATCGATACAGGTGTATGGCTACACCTTC. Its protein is CASSLSIQVYGYTF.

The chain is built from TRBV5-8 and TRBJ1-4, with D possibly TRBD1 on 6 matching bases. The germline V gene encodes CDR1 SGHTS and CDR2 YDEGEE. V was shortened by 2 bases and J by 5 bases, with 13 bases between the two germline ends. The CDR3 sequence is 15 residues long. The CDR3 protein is CASSFQGHRNEKLFF. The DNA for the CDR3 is TGTGCCAGCAGCTTCCAGGGACACCGAAATGAAAAACTGTTTTTT.

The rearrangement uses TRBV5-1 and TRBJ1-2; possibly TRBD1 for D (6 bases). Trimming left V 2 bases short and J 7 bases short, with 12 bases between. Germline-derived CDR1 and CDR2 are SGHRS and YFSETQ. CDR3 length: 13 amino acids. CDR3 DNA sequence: TGCGCCAGCAGCTTACAGGGAGGGTCTGGCTACACCTTC. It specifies CASSLQGGSGYTF.

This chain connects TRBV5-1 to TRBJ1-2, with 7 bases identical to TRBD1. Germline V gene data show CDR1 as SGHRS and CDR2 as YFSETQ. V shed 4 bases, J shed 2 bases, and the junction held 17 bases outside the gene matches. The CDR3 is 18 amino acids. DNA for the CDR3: TGCGCCAGCAGCCCACAGACAGGGCTTCGTCCCATCAACTATGGCTACACCTTC. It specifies CASSPQTGLRPINYGYTF.

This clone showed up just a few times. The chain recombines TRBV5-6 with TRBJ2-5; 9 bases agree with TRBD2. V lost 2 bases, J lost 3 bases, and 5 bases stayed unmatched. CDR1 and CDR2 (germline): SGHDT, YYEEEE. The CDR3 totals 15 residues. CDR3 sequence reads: CASSLGGGGEETQYF. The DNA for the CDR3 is TGTGCCAGCAGCTTAGGCGGGGGGGGAGAAGAGACCCAGTACTTC.

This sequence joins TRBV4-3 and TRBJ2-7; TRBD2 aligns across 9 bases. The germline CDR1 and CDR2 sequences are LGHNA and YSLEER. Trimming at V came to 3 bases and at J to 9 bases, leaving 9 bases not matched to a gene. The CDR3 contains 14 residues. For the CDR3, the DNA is TGCGCCAGCAGCCAGGAGGGACTAGCCAGCCGGCAGTACTTC. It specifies CASSQEGLASRQYF.

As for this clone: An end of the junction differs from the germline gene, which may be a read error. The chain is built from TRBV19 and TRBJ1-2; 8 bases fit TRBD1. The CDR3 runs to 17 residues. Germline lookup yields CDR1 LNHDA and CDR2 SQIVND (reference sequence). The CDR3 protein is CASSVDRDRSITGGYTF. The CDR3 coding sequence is TGTGCCAGTAGTGTAGACCGGGACAGGTCAATTACCGGTGGCTACACCTTC.

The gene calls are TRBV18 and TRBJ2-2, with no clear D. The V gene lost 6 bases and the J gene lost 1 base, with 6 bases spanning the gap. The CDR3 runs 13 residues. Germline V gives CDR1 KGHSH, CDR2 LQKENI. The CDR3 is CASSQLNTGELFF. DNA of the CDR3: TGTGCCAGCTCCCAGTTGAACACCGGGGAGCTGTTTTTT.

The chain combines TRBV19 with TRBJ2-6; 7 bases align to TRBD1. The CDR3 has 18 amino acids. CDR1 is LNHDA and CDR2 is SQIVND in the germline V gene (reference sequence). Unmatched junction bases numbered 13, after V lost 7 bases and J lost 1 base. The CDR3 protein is CASNSGTARFSGANVLTF. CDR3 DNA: TGTGCCAGTAACTCCGGGACAGCTCGTTTTTCTGGGGCCAACGTCCTGACTTTC.

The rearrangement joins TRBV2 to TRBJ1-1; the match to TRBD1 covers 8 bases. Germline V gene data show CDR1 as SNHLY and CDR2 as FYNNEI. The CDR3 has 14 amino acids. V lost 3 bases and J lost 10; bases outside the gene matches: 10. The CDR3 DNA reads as TGTGCCAGCAGTGACCCAGGGACAGGCCAGGGAGCTTTCTTT. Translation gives CASSDPGTGQGAFF.

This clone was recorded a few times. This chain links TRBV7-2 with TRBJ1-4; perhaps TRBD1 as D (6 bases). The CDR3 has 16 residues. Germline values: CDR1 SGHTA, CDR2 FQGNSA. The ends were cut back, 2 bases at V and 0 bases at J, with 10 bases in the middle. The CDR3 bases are TGTGCCAGCAGCTTAAACAGGGATGCAACTAATGAAAAACTGTTTTTT. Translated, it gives CASSLNRDATNEKLFF.

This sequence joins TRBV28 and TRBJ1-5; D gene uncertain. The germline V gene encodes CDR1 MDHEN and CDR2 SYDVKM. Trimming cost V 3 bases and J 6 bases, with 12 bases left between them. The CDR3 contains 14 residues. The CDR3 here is CASSFADSGQPQHF. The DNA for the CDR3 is TGTGCCAGCAGTTTTGCCGACTCGGGTCAGCCCCAGCATTTT.

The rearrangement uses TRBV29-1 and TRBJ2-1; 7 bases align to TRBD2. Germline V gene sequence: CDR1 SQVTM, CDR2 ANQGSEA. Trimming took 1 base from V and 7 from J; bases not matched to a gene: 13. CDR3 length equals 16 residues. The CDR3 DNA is TGCAGCGTTGAAGCATTAGCGGGTGGACTCCTGAATGAGCAGTTCTTC. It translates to CSVEALAGGLLNEQFF.

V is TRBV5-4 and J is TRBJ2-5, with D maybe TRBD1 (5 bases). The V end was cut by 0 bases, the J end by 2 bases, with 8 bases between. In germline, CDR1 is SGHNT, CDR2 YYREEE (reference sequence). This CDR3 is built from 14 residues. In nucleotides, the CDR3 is TGTGCCAGCAGCTTGGAGGCAGGGCAAGAGACCCAGTACTTC. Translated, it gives CASSLEAGQETQYF.

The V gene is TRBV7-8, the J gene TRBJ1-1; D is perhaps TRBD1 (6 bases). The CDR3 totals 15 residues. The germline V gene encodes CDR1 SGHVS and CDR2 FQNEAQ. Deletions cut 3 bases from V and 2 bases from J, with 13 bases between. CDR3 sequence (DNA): TGTGCCAGCAGCTTGCGATACAGGGCAAACACTGAAGCTTTCTTT. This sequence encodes CASSLRYRANTEAFF.

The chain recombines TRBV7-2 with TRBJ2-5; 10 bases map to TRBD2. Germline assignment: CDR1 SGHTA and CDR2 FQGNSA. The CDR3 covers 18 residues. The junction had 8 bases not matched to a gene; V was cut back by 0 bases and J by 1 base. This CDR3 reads CASSLALAGAAFQETQYF. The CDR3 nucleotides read TGTGCCAGCAGCTTAGCGCTAGCGGGAGCGGCATTCCAAGAGACCCAGTACTTC.

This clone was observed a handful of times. The CDR3: CASTLVSGGETQYF. Written as DNA, the CDR3 is TGTGCCAGCACGTTAGTTAGCGGGGGGGAGACCCAGTACTTC. The rearrangement joins TRBV6-5 to TRBJ2-5, with 10 positions matching TRBD2. The CDR3 runs to 14 residues. In germline, CDR1 is MNHEY, CDR2 SVGAGI. V shed 7 bases, J shed 5 bases, and the junction held 7 bases outside the gene matches.